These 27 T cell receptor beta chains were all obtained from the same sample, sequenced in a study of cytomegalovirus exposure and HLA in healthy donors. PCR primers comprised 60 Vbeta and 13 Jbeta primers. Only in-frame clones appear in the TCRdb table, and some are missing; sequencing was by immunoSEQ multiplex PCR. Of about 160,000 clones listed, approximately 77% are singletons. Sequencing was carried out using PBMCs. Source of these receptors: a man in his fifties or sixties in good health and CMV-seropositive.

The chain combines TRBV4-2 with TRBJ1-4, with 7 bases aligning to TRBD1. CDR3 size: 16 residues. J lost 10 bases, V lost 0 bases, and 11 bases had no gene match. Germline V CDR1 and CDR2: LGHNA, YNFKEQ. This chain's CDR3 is CASSQEEGPPGGKLFF. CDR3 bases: TGTGCCAGCAGCCAAGAGGAGGGGCCCCCAGGGGGAAAACTGTTTTTT.

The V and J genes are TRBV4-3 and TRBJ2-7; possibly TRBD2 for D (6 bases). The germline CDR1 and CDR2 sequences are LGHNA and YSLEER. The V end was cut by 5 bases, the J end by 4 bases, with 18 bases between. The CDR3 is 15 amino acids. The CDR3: CASSTGTDRGYEQYF. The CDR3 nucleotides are TGCGCCAGCAGCACCGGGACTGACCGAGGGTACGAGCAGTACTTC.

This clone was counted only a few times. CDR3 protein: CASSVEPSGQETQYF. The CDR3 nucleotides are TGTGCCAGCAGCGTAGAGCCTAGCGGCCAAGAGACCCAGTACTTC. V usage is TRBV9 and J usage is TRBJ2-5; 7 positions match TRBD2. V shed 0 bases, J shed 1 base, and the junction held 3 bases outside the gene matches. Per the germline V gene, CDR1 is SGDLS and CDR2 is YYNGEE. This CDR3 contains 15 residues.

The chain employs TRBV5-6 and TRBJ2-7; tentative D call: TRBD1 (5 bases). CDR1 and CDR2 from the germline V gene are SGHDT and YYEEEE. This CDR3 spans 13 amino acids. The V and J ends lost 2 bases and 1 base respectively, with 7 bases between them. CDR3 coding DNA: TGTGCCAGCAGCTTTCGACAGTCCTACGAGCAGTACTTC. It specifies CASSFRQSYEQYF.

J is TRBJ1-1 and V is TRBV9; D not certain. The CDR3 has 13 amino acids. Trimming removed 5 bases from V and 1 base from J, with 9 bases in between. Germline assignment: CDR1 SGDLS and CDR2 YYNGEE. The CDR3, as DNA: TGTGCCAGCAGGCCCCGGGAGAACACTGAAGCTTTCTTT. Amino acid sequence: CASRPRENTEAFF.

The CDR3 protein is CASSSFPPGTDNSPLHF. CDR3 nucleotides: TGTGCCAGCAGCTCCTTCCCCCCCGGGACAGATAATTCACCCCTCCACTTT. This chain links TRBV7-6 with TRBJ1-6; 7 bases fit TRBD1. This CDR3 comprises 17 residues. Germline loops: CDR1 SGHVS, CDR2 FNYEAQ. V lost 4 bases and J lost 5; bases outside the gene matches: 11. Full variable domain (missing parts from reference TRBV7-6 and TRBJ1-6): GAGVSQSPRYKVTKRGQDVALRCDPISGHVSLYWYRQALGQGPEFLTYFNYEAQQDKSGLPNDRFSAERPEGSISTLTIQRTEQRDSAMYRCASSSFPPGTDNSPLHFGNGTRLTVT.

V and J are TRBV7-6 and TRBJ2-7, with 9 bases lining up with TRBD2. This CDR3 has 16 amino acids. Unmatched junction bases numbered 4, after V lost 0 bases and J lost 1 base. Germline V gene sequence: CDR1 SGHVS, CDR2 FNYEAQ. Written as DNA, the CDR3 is TGTGCCAGCAGCTTAGCAAGTAGCGGGGGATCCTACGAGCAGTACTTC. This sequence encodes CASSLASSGGSYEQYF.

In DNA, the CDR3 is TGTGCCAGCAGCCCGGACAGGGACAATGAGCAGTTCTTC. It encodes CASSPDRDNEQFF. This chain connects TRBV11-2 to TRBJ2-1; TRBD1 aligns across 8 bases. CDR1 SGHAT and CDR2 FQNNGV come from the germline V gene. The CDR3 sequence is 13 residues long. The trim removed 5 bases at V and 5 bases at J, leaving 2 bases unmatched.

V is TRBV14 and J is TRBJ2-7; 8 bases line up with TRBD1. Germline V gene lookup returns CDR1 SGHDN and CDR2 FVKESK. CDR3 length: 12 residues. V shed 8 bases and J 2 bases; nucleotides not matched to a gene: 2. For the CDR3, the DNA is TGTGCCAGCTCAGGGGGCCCCTACGAGCAGTACTTC. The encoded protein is CASSGGPYEQYF.

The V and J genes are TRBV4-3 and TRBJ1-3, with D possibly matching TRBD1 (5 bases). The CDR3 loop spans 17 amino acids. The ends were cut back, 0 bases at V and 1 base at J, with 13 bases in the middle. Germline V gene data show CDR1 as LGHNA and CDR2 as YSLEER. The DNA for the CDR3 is TGCGCCAGCAGCCAAGAATCGGGGGGGTATTCTGGAAACACCATATATTTT. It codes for CASSQESGGYSGNTIYF.

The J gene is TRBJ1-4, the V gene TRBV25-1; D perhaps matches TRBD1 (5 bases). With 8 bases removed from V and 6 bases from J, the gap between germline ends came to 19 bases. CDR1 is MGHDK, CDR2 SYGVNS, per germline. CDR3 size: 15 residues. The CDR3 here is CASRTDRPGDEKLFF. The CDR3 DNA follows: TGTGCCAGCCGAACCGACAGACCGGGGGATGAAAAACTGTTTTTT.

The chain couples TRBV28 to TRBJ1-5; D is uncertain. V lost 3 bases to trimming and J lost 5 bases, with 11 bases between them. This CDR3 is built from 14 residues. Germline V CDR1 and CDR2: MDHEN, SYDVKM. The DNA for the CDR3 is TGTGCCAGCAGTTTCGGCGGAATCTATCAGCCCCAGCATTTT. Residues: CASSFGGIYQPQHF.

The CDR3 spells CATKQSTNEKLFF. The CDR3 bases are TGTGCCACCAAACAGAGTACTAATGAAAAACTGTTTTTT. V usage is TRBV6-1 and J usage is TRBJ1-4; unclear D gene. In germline, CDR1 is MNHNS, CDR2 SASEGT. Trimming cost V 10 bases and J 2 bases, with 11 bases left between them. CDR3 length equals 13 residues.

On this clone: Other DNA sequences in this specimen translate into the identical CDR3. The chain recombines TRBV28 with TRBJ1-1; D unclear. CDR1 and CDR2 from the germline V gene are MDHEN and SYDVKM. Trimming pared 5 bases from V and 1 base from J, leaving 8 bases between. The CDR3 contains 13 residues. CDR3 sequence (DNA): TGTGCCAGCAGTCCACCGAGGAACACTGAAGCTTTCTTT. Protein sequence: CASSPPRNTEAFF.

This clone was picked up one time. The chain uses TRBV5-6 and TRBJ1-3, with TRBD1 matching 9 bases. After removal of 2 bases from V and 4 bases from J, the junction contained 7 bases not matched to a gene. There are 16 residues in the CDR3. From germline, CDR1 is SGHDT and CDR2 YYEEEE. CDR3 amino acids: CASSLDTGTGGNTIYF. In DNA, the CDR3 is TGTGCCAGCAGCTTAGACACCGGGACAGGGGGAAACACCATATATTTT.

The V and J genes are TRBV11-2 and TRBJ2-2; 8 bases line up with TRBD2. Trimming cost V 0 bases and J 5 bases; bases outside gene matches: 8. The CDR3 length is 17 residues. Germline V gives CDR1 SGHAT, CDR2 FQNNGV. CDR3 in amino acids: CASSLDRGSGVTGELFF. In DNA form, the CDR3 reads TGTGCCAGCAGCTTAGATCGAGGTAGCGGGGTGACCGGGGAGCTGTTTTTT.

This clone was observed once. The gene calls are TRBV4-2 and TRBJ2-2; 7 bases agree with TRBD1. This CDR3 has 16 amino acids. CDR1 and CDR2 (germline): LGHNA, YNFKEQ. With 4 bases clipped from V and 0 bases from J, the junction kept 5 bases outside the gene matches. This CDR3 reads CASSLSTGTNTGELFF. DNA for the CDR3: TGTGCCAGCAGCCTATCGACAGGGACGAACACCGGGGAGCTGTTTTTT.

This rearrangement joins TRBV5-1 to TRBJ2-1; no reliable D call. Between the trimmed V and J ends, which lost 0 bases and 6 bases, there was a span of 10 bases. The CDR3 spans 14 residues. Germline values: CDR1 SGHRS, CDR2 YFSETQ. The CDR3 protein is CASSLGIAFNEQFF. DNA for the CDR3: TGCGCCAGCAGCTTGGGGATAGCCTTCAATGAGCAGTTCTTC.

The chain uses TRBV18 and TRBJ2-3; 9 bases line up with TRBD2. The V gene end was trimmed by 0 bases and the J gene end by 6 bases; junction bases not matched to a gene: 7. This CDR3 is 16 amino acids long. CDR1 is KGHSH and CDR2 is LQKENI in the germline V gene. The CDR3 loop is CASSPPSSGVTDTQYF. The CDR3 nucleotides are TGTGCCAGCTCACCACCGTCTAGCGGGGTAACGGATACGCAGTATTTT. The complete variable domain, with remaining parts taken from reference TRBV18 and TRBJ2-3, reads NAGVMQNPRHLVRRRGQEARLRCSPMKGHSHVYWYRQLPEEGLKFMVYLQKENIIDESGMPKERFSAEFPKEGPSILRIQQVVRGDSAAYFCASSPPSSGVTDTQYFGPGTRLTVL.

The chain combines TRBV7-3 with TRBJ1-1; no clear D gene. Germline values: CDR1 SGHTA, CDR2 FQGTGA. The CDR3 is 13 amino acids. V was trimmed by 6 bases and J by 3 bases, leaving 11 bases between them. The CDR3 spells CASSGVGDTEAFF. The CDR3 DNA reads TGTGCCAGCAGTGGGGTCGGGGACACTGAAGCTTTCTTT.

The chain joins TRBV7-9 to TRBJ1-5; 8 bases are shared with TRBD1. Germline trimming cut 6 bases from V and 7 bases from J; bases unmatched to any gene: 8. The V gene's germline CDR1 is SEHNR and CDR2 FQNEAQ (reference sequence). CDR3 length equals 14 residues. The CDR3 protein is CASSPQGARQPQHF. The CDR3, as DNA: TGTGCCAGCAGTCCCCAGGGGGCGCGACAGCCCCAGCATTTT.

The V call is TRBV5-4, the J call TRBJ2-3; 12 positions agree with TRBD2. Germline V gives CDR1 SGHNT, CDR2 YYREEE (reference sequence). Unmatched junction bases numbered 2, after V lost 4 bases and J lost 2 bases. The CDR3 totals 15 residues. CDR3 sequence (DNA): TGTGCCAGCAGCCCTAGCGGGGGGGACACAGATACGCAGTATTTT. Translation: CASSPSGGDTDTQYF.

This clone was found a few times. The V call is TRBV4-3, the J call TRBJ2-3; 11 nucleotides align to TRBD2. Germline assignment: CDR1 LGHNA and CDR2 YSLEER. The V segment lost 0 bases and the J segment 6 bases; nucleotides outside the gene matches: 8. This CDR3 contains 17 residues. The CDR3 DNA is TGCGCCAGCAGCCAAGAGTTTAGCGGGGGGGCCGGGGATACGCAGTATTTT. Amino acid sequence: CASSQEFSGGAGDTQYF.

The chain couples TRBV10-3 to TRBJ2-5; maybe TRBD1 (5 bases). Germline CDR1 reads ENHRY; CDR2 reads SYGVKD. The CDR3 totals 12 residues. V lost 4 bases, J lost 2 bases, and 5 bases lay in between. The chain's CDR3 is CAISGQQETQYF. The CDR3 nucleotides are TGTGCCATCAGTGGACAGCAAGAGACCCAGTACTTC.

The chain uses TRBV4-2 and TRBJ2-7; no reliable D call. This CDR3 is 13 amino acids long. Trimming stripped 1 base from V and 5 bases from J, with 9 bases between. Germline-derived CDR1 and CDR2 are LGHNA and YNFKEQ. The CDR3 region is CASSQVGVDEQYF. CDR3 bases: TGTGCCAGCAGCCAAGTCGGTGTCGACGAGCAGTACTTC.

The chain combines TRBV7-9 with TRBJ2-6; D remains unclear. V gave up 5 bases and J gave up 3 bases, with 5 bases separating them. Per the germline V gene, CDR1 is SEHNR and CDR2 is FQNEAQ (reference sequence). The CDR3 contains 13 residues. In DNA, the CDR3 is TGTGCCAGCAGCCGGAGTGGGGCCAACGTCCTGACTTTC. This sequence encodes CASSRSGANVLTF.

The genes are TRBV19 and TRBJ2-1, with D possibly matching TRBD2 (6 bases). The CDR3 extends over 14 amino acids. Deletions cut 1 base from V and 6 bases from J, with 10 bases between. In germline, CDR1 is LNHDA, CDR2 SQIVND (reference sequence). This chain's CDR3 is CASSIGFGGNEQFF. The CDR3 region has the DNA TGTGCCAGTAGTATAGGGTTCGGGGGCAATGAGCAGTTCTTC.